This T cell receptor (beta chain) was identified in a study of tumor-infiltrating lymphocytes in primary liver carcinoma. Study-wide results and caveats: Just about 7.5-25% of leading clones were found in every one of five regions.

For this clonotype: What it recognizes is unknown.

The germline V gene encodes CDR1 PRHDT and CDR2 FYEKMQ (reference sequence). Trimming removed 5 bases from V and 3 bases from J, with 16 bases in between. The CDR3 totals 15 residues. Co-extraction yielded RNA and DNA from 20-30 mg of unsorted bulk tissue. A constant-region primer primed TCR beta cDNA synthesis from roughly 510 ng of total RNA. It was through three nested multiplex PCR rounds of slightly modified ARM-PCR that TCR beta libraries arose. Amplification in the first two PCR rounds was performed using TRBV1-TRBV30 forward primers and a C-beta reverse primer for approximately 10 cycles each. MiXCR was run by TCRdb on the multiplex PCR reads, yielding one entry per CDR3 protein. This table has under 25,000 distinct CDR3 sequences, over 60% appearing once.

Sequenced: liver tumor tissue from sampling region 5. Subset described: tumor region T5, tumor centre. The clonotype comes from a woman aged 25 to 39 with primary liver carcinoma and hepatitis B virus infection. This sequence joins TRBV13 and TRBJ1-2, with D possibly matching TRBD1 (6 bases). The DNA of the CDR3 is TGTGCCAGCAGCCCAGGGGACAAACCTTACTATGGCTACACCTTC. This codes for CASSPGDKPYYGYTF.